A single TCR beta chain is shown here with its context. This specimen belongs to a study of blood T cell repertoires in COVID-19. Germline V gene data show CDR1 as MNHNS and CDR2 as SASEGT. V lost 2 bases to trimming and J lost 5 bases, with 13 bases between them. The CDR3 spans 16 residues. Generated by immunoSEQ multiplex PCR, the TCRdb table keeps only in-frame clones and is missing some. Of some 89,000 clones listed, around nine tenths are singletons. Sequencing used peripheral blood. V is TRBV6-1 and J is TRBJ1-6; D not certain. This clonotype originated in a human donor in a cohort sampled during active COVID-19. As DNA, the CDR3 is TGTGCCAGCAGTGAACATCCGGGATCCAATAATTCACCCCTCCACTTT. It specifies CASSEHPGSNNSPLHF.